This TCR beta chain was documented in a study of Ad26.COV2.S vaccination and SARS-CoV-2 variants. Study as a whole: Within the COV1001 Ad26.COV2.S trial arm, the donor was enrolled.

CDR1 is MNHEY, CDR2 SVGEGT, per germline. With 6 bases removed from V and 3 bases from J, the gap between germline ends came to 12 bases. This CDR3 has 14 residues. The method was immunoSEQ multiplex PCR; TCRdb's version includes in-frame clones alone and lacks a portion of them. The table lists about 350,000 clones, about 88% of them singletons, with roughly 10% in the top ten. Sample treatment: around 19 received Ad26.COV2.S at low or high dose, single or two shots; 5 received placebo; per-sample allocation not given. At day 63 after the first vaccine or placebo injection, samples were drawn. The rearrangement links TRBV6-2 or TRBV6-3 to TRBJ1-5; D is undetermined. The receptor was derived from a person aged 18-60 years who received the Ad26.COV2.S COVID-19 vaccine or a placebo. The specimen was peripheral blood, collected in a trial of Ad26.COV2.S vaccine versus placebo. In nucleotides, the CDR3 is TGTGCCAGCAGCACCCCCAGGTTCAATCAGCCCCAGCATTTT. Its protein is CASSTPRFNQPQHF.